These T cell receptor beta chains were read from a single sample in a study of shared clonotypes between healthy human individuals. Measured with immunoSEQ multiplex PCR; TCRdb has only the in-frame clones, and not every one. The repertoire holds 2.5 million or so clones, roughly 92% seen once, with over 0.12% in the top ten. Sequenced material: naive CD4+ T cells sorted from blood. These TCRs come from a man aged 18 to 29 in good health. The CDR3 runs from the conserved cysteine through the conserved F or W. The D gene is left open where the match is weak. Clone size, where shown, is once, few, many, or a class for clones that have expanded.

TRBV2,TRBJ2-2,-,-,CASRPVNTGELFF,TGTGCCAGCAGGCCTGTCAACACCGGGGAGCTGTTTTTT
TRBV7-2,TRBJ2-7,-,TRBD1,CASSYAWGQGSDEQYF,TGTGCCAGCAGCTACGCGTGGGGACAGGGGTCTGACGAGCAGTACTTC
TRBV5-5,TRBJ1-6,once,-,CASSLTDNSPLHF,TGTGCCAGCAGCTTGACGGACAATTCACCCCTCCACTTT
TRBV2,TRBJ2-2,-,TRBD2,CASRARGGRTGELFF,TGTGCCAGCAGGGCCCGGGGGGGGCGAACCGGGGAGCTGTTTTTT
TRBV7-2,TRBJ1-6,-,TRBD1,CASSLVGTGGSPLHF,TGTGCCAGCAGCTTAGTCGGGACAGGGGGCTCACCCCTCCACTTT
TRBV5-5,TRBJ2-7,few,-,CASSSGPSYEQYF,TGTGCCAGCAGTTCCGGGCCCTCCTACGAGCAGTACTTC
TRBV5-4,TRBJ2-2,-,TRBD2,CASSLVSGGGRDTGELFF,TGTGCCAGCAGCTTGGTTAGCGGCGGGGGACGTGACACCGGGGAGCTGTTTTTT
TRBV5-4,TRBJ2-7,-,-,CASSGSTTSYEQYF,TGTGCCAGCAGCGGGAGCACGACCTCCTACGAGCAGTACTTC
TRBV9,TRBJ1-3,-,TRBD1,CASSRTQGSSGNTIYF,TGTGCCAGCAGCAGAACACAGGGGAGCTCTGGAAACACCATATATTTT
TRBV18,TRBJ2-2,-,-,CASSPQQGTSNTGELFF,TGTGCCAGCTCACCCCAACAGGGGACTTCGAACACCGGGGAGCTGTTTTTT
TRBV7-6,TRBJ2-3,-,-,CASTLGDGTDTQYF,TGTGCCAGCACCCTTGGAGACGGCACAGATACGCAGTATTTT
TRBV5-1,TRBJ2-4,-,-,CASSLWDAKNIQYF,TGCGCCAGCAGCTTGTGGGATGCCAAAAACATTCAGTACTTC
TRBV19,TRBJ2-1,-,TRBD2,CASSAGDSGGIRLGNEQFF,TGTGCCAGTAGTGCCGGCGATAGCGGGGGGATAAGGCTCGGCAATGAGCAGTTCTTC
TRBV7-2,TRBJ2-2,-,-,CASSLFGNRNTGELFF,TGTGCCAGCAGCTTATTTGGCAACCGTAACACCGGGGAGCTGTTTTTT
TRBV28,TRBJ1-4,once,-,CASSPGQLNEKLFF,TGTGCCAGCAGCCCGGGGCAGTTAAATGAAAAACTGTTTTTT
TRBV4-3,TRBJ2-3,once,-,CASSQGSVVPDTQYF,TGCGCCAGCAGCCAAGGTAGCGTGGTCCCAGATACGCAGTATTTT
TRBV7-2,TRBJ1-4,-,TRBD1,CASSATRQGREEKLFF,TGTGCCAGCAGCGCGACCCGACAGGGTAGGGAAGAAAAACTGTTTTTT
TRBV19,TRBJ1-1,-,-,CASSSGPHTTEAFF,TGTGCCAGTAGTTCAGGTCCTCATACCACTGAAGCTTTCTTT
TRBV28,TRBJ2-3,-,TRBD1,CASSNRQGRSDTQYF,TGTGCCAGCAGCAATCGACAGGGGCGCTCGGATACGCAGTATTTT
TRBV10-3,TRBJ2-3,-,-,CAISEQSQYTDTQYF,TGTGCCATCAGTGAGCAGTCCCAGTACACAGATACGCAGTATTTT
TRBV11-3,TRBJ2-1,-,-,CASSFGGRLNEQFF,TGTGCCAGCAGCTTTGGGGGTCGCTTAAATGAGCAGTTCTTC
TRBV28,TRBJ2-3,-,-,CASSPYTSTDTQYF,TGTGCCAGCAGTCCCTATACTAGCACAGATACGCAGTATTTT
TRBV7-9,TRBJ1-2,-,-,CASSLDSGQGGGGYTF,TGTGCCAGCAGCTTAGACTCGGGACAAGGCGGCGGAGGCTACACCTTC
TRBV2,TRBJ1-6,-,TRBD1,CASSETRQGNSPLHF,TGTGCCAGCAGTGAAACACGACAGGGGAATTCACCCCTCCACTTT
TRBV28,TRBJ2-7,-,-,CASSSLAGGAYHDFSYEQYF,TGTGCCAGCAGTTCCCTAGCTGGTGGGGCGTACCATGATTTCTCCTACGAGCAGTACTTC
TRBV27,TRBJ1-2,-,-,CASSPNLGGGGNGYTF,TGTGCCAGCAGTCCAAACCTGGGGGGCGGAGGGAATGGCTACACCTTC
TRBV6-1,TRBJ2-7,-,-,CATPGRRYEQYF,TGTGCCACTCCGGGCAGGCGATACGAGCAGTACTTC
TRBV29-1,TRBJ1-4,few,TRBD1,CSVRRGEKEKLFF,TGCAGCGTTCGCAGGGGGGAAAAGGAAAAACTGTTTTTT
TRBV18,TRBJ2-1,-,TRBD2,CASSPSSGRLGEQFF,TGTGCCAGCTCACCATCTAGCGGGAGGTTAGGTGAGCAGTTCTTC
TRBV5-1,TRBJ2-2,-,-,CASSFEGNAGELFF,TGCGCCAGCAGCTTCGAGGGGAATGCCGGGGAGCTGTTTTTT
TRBV6-5,TRBJ1-2,-,TRBD1,CASSYSNTGGGYGYTF,TGTGCCAGCAGTTACTCGAACACAGGGGGCGGCTATGGCTACACCTTC
TRBV10-1,TRBJ1-6,once,-,CASRIERGSYNSPLHF,TGCGCCAGCAGGATAGAAAGGGGCTCCTATAATTCACCCCTCCACTTT
TRBV5-8,TRBJ2-6,-,-,CATPQGSGANVLTF,TGTGCCACCCCCCAGGGAAGTGGGGCCAACGTCCTGACTTTC
TRBV6-5,TRBJ2-5,-,-,CASSYMAGAGMETQYF,TGTGCCAGCAGTTATATGGCAGGGGCGGGTATGGAGACCCAGTACTTC
TRBV5-1,TRBJ2-7,-,TRBD2,CASSVSGLDFYEQYF,TGCGCCAGCAGCGTTAGTGGACTAGACTTCTACGAGCAGTACTTC
TRBV7-3,TRBJ2-3,-,-,CASSPTDIGGTDTQYF,TGTGCCAGCAGCCCCACTGATATAGGGGGCACAGATACGCAGTATTTT
TRBV5-1,TRBJ2-5,-,-,CASSLSLGTTQYF,TGCGCCAGCAGCTTGTCCCTCGGTACTACCCAGTACTTC
TRBV7-8,TRBJ2-7,-,-,CASSLEGRVHEQYF,TGTGCCAGCAGCTTAGAAGGCAGGGTCCACGAGCAGTACTTC
TRBV6-6,TRBJ2-6,-,-,CASSSGANVLTF,TGTGCCAGCAGTTCTGGGGCCAACGTCCTGACTTTC
TRBV6-5,TRBJ1-3,-,-,CASSLGVKSGNTIYF,TGTGCCAGCAGTTTAGGGGTAAAAAGTGGAAACACCATATATTTT
TRBV28,TRBJ2-7,-,TRBD1,CASSLGRGRFHEQYF,TGTGCCAGCAGTTTAGGCAGGGGGAGATTCCACGAGCAGTACTTC
TRBV6-5,TRBJ2-3,-,-,CASSYGGAFTDTQYF,TGTGCCAGCAGTTATGGGGGGGCCTTCACAGATACGCAGTATTTT
TRBV7-2,TRBJ2-7,-,TRBD2,CASSLRLAGYEQYF,TGTGCCAGCAGCTTAAGACTAGCGGGATACGAGCAGTACTTC
TRBV18,TRBJ2-7,few,-,CASSPGTNYEQYF,TGTGCCAGCTCACCCGGGACCAACTACGAGCAGTACTTC
TRBV7-6,TRBJ2-2,-,-,CASSLVTGELFF,TGTGCCAGCAGCTTAGTTACCGGGGAGCTGTTTTTT
TRBV30,TRBJ2-3,-,-,CAWSRKTKTSASTDTQYF,TGTGCCTGGAGTCGTAAGACCAAAACGAGTGCTAGCACAGATACGCAGTATTTT
TRBV27,TRBJ1-4,-,-,CASGRGNEKLFF,TGTGCCAGCGGGCGAGGTAATGAAAAACTGTTTTTT
TRBV2,TRBJ2-3,-,-,CASSEARASELSDTQYF,TGTGCCAGCAGTGAAGCCCGGGCTAGCGAGTTGTCAGATACGCAGTATTTT
TRBV14,TRBJ1-3,-,TRBD1,CASSQDSGTGGNTIYF,TGTGCCAGCAGCCAAGACTCCGGGACAGGGGGAAACACCATATATTTT
TRBV30,TRBJ1-5,few,-,CAWSAGGNQPQHF,TGTGCCTGGAGTGCGGGTGGCAATCAGCCCCAGCATTTT
TRBV2,TRBJ2-5,-,-,CASTVEATQETQYF,TGTGCCAGCACCGTCGAGGCTACTCAAGAGACCCAGTACTTC
TRBV6-6,TRBJ2-7,-,-,CASRGGYEQYF,TGTGCCAGCAGGGGTGGTTACGAGCAGTACTTC
TRBV18,TRBJ2-3,-,TRBD2,CASSPISGSRRDTQYF,TGTGCCAGCTCACCTATTAGCGGGAGTCGAAGAGATACGCAGTATTTT
TRBV21-1,TRBJ2-3,-,-,CASSKQTGTGKDTQYF,TGTGCCAGCAGCAAACAGACCGGGACAGGGAAAGATACGCAGTATTTT